Detailed here is one T cell receptor beta chain. Its binding antigen is unknown. Per-base quality was not reported, and no clone a single base away is much larger than it. The germline V gene yields SGHAT for CDR1 and FQNNGV for CDR2. V ends up 1 base short and J 5 bases short, with an unmatched junction base count of 14. The CDR3 spans 18 residues, from the cysteine through the phenylalanine. Kept here is only the CDR3 DNA, which spans 54 bases and is read in frame from base 1. Synthesis of TCR cDNA relied on 5'RACE template switching, a step that introduced a universal primer site along with unique molecular identifiers. Priming for cDNA synthesis came from both the TCR alpha and TCR beta constant segments. Library amplification involved two PCR steps, and the second step added sample barcodes and sequencing adapters. Sequencing of libraries was performed on Illumina HiSeq 2500 (2x100 bp) or NovaSeq (2x150 bp). In the authors' own workflow: MIGEC handled demultiplexing of reads and collapsing into UMI consensus sequences, while MiXCR performed V(D)J alignment. Using edgeR on replicate PBMC samples, clonotypes were called vaccine-responding if FDR was below 0.01 and the log2 fold change was above 5 up to day 15. Each bulk clonotype was labeled CD4 or CD8 based on which sequenced repertoire, CD4 or CD8, contained the clonotype at higher abundance. TCRdb passed the public sequencing reads through fastp at Q25 and MiXCR, retaining productive beta sequences. Under each unique CDR3 protein, matching rows form one entry showing the most common genes and DNA. TCRdb, rather than the study authors, made the V and J calls. This sample gives hundreds of thousands of distinct CDR3 sequences in total; 9% to 15% of them show up just once. Just under 15% of the sample lies in the top ten.

These data belong to a study of T cells after yellow fever vaccination (dated by TCRdb to about 2019). Regarding the research as a whole: The SMART-Seq v4 Ultra Low Input RNA kit was used to prepare libraries from fractions with low cell numbers. Bulk TCR alpha and beta repertoires were sequenced longitudinally to track T-cell clones before and after primary and booster YFV17D yellow fever vaccination. Two healthy male donors, one aged 18 to 29 and one aged 30 to 40 years, made up the cohort. Blood samples were taken at several timepoints before and after primary and secondary immunization, and bulk PBMC replicates and cell subsets were isolated. Overall study outcomes, separate from this receptor: Because the study included only a couple of donors, the extent to which the findings can be generalized is limited. Compared with the primary T-cell response, the secondary T-cell response was weaker but faster, peaking on day 5 rather than day 15. FACS-sorted repertoires could contain abundant contaminating clonotypes from the bulk population, so computational filtering was required. Most clones expanded after primary vaccination were re-detected after the booster (almost 98% of CD4 and 80% to 90% of CD8), suggesting broad memory maintenance. A small fraction of clonotypes showed up in both the CD4 and CD8 compartments, probably as a result of convergent recombination.

The treatment or condition label for this specimen denotes: live attenuated yellow fever vaccine strain. At each blood-draw timepoint, two biological replicates of bulk PBMCs were collected. A standard Ficoll-Paque protocol was used to isolate PBMCs from peripheral blood. TriZol was used to extract RNA from bulk PBMCs, from CD4 and CD8 fractions, and from dextramer-positive and dextramer-negative fractions. Recombination joined TRBV11-2 with TRBJ2-3, with 8 middle bases fitting TRBD2. The TCR was taken from a man aged 25-45 years who received the YFV17D yellow fever vaccine. This material consisted of PBMCs, taken on the day of the yellow fever booster vaccination. For the CDR3, the sequence is CASSLGGRLRRRGDTQYF. The base sequence is TGTGCCAGCAGCTTAGGCGGGAGGCTGAGGCGTAGAGGAGATACGCAGTATTTT.